Presented here are 16 T cell receptor beta chains from one specimen sequenced in a study of cytomegalovirus exposure and HLA in healthy donors (dated by TCRdb to the late 2010s). Libraries were constructed by the immunoSEQ multiplex PCR assay. TCRdb stores this immuneACCESS table with in-frame sequences only. Part of the clones is absent; in the studies checked, under half of the shortfall reflects unresolved V genes, and no reason is known for the rest. In this sample the table shows hundreds of thousands of clones, more than 75% of which occur a single time. The leading ten clones occupy roughly 2% of the sample. Sequenced material: PBMCs. All receptors come from a woman aged 18-29 years in good health and CMV-seropositive.

V gene TRBV5-1 combines with J gene TRBJ2-7; TRBD1 aligns across 9 bases. Trimming removed 2 bases from V and 2 bases from J; junction bases left unmatched: 5. CDR1 SGHRS and CDR2 YFSETQ come from the germline V gene. The CDR3 sequence is 15 residues long. CDR3 sequence reads: CASSLRTGVTYEQYF. For the CDR3, the DNA is TGCGCCAGCAGCTTAAGGACAGGGGTGACCTACGAGCAGTACTTC.

The table lists this clone with a few counts. The chain has TRBV6-5 and TRBJ1-5; D is unclear. With 2 bases removed from V and 6 bases from J, the gap between germline ends came to 5 bases. This CDR3 has 12 amino acids. CDR1 and CDR2 from the germline V gene are MNHEY and SVGAGI. The CDR3 DNA is TGTGCCAGCAGTTACGTCGGTCAGCCCCAGCATTTT. Translation gives CASSYVGQPQHF.

The V gene is TRBV28, the J gene TRBJ2-7, with TRBD1 identical over 10 bases. The CDR3 spans 17 residues. Unmatched junction bases numbered 16, after V lost 5 bases and J lost 6 bases. From germline, CDR1 is MDHEN and CDR2 SYDVKM. In DNA, the CDR3 is TGTGCCAGCAGTCCGAGGGGACAGGGGTCTTCATATGGCGAGCAGTACTTC. Translated, it gives CASSPRGQGSSYGEQYF.

The chain links TRBV30 to TRBJ1-1; TRBD1 might be the D (6 bases). The germline CDR1 and CDR2 sequences are GTSNPN and SVGIG (reference sequence). This CDR3 contains 12 residues. V shed 8 bases and J shed 5 bases, with 15 bases lying between them. The CDR3 sequence: CARRRGKTEAFF. CDR3 in DNA: TGTGCCCGCCGCAGGGGCAAGACTGAAGCTTTCTTT.

This clone was picked up many times. The V and J genes are TRBV5-1 and TRBJ1-2, with D unclear. Germline-derived CDR1 and CDR2 are SGHRS and YFSETQ. The CDR3 loop spans 16 amino acids. V lost 4 bases to trimming and J lost 4 bases, with 20 bases between them. DNA of the CDR3: TGCGCCAGCAGCCCCGGTTCCGGGGTAGGTATCTATGGCTACACCTTC. It is translated as CASSPGSGVGIYGYTF.

The V and J genes are TRBV9 and TRBJ2-2; D perhaps matches TRBD2 (7 bases). Germline loops: CDR1 SGDLS, CDR2 YYNGEE. The germline V and J ends were trimmed by 1 base and 4 bases, with 20 bases remaining between them. The CDR3 loop spans 18 amino acids. CDR3: CASSVRRGAGVPTGELFF. The CDR3 DNA reads as TGTGCCAGCAGCGTAAGAAGGGGGGCGGGAGTCCCCACCGGGGAGCTGTTTTTT.

The chain has TRBV7-9 and TRBJ2-1; weak D call: TRBD1 (5 bases). The CDR3 is made up of 14 amino acids. Trimming left V 5 bases short and J 5 bases short, with 13 bases between. The germline V gene encodes CDR1 SEHNR and CDR2 FQNEAQ (reference sequence). CDR3 sequence reads: CASSLRRVHNEQFF. The CDR3 nucleotides read TGTGCCAGCAGCCTGCGCAGGGTTCACAATGAGCAGTTCTTC.

The gene calls are TRBV18 and TRBJ1-2, with D possibly matching TRBD1 (5 bases). V was trimmed by 1 base and J by 6 bases, leaving 12 bases between them. CDR3 length equals 14 residues. CDR1 is KGHSH and CDR2 is LQKENI in the germline V gene. The CDR3 nucleotides read TGTGCCAGCTCACCACAGGAACAGGTACATGGCTACACCTTC. It translates to CASSPQEQVHGYTF. The whole variable domain, filled in from reference TRBV18 and TRBJ1-2, reads NAGVMQNPRHLVRRRGQEARLRCSPMKGHSHVYWYRQLPEEGLKFMVYLQKENIIDESGMPKERFSAEFPKEGPSILRIQQVVRGDSAAYFCASSPQEQVHGYTFGSGTRLTVV.

This clone was found a few times. The chain employs TRBV6-1 and TRBJ2-5, with TRBD2 identical over 7 bases. Trimming at V came to 4 bases and at J to 2 bases, leaving 7 bases not matched to a gene. The length of the CDR3 is 15 residues. The germline gives CDR1 MNHNS, CDR2 SASEGT. This CDR3 reads CASSGGGIGQETQYF. CDR3 in DNA: TGTGCCAGCAGTGGGGGGGGGATAGGGCAAGAGACCCAGTACTTC.

The chain employs TRBV4-1 and TRBJ2-7; 8 positions match TRBD2. The V segment lost 3 bases and the J segment 6 bases; nucleotides outside the gene matches: 10. CDR3 length: 15 amino acids. Germline V gives CDR1 MGHRA, CDR2 YSYEKL. As DNA, the CDR3 is TGCGCCAGCAGCCACCCGGGACTAGGGGTAACCGAGCAGTACTTC. Amino acids: CASSHPGLGVTEQYF.

J is TRBJ2-1 and V is TRBV19; 7 bases line up with TRBD2. CDR1 and CDR2 from the germline V gene are LNHDA and SQIVND (reference sequence). The J segment lost 4 bases and the V segment lost 8 bases, leaving 14 bases of the junction unmatched. The CDR3 contains 16 residues. The CDR3 nucleotides read TGTGCCAGTTCCACTCCGCGAGCGGGAAGGTACAATGAGCAGTTCTTC. Translation: CASSTPRAGRYNEQFF.

The chain recombines TRBV7-4 with TRBJ1-2; D ambiguous. The V gene lost 5 bases and the J gene lost 3 bases, with 19 bases spanning the gap. The V gene's germline CDR1 is SGHVT and CDR2 SQSDAQ. The CDR3 spans 16 residues. The CDR3 nucleotides are TGTGCCAGCAGCAACCGACGGGATCCTTGGGACTATGGCTACACCTTC. Translation: CASSNRRDPWDYGYTF.

A note on this clone: An end of the junction differs from the germline gene, which may be a read error. The chain has TRBV7-7 and TRBJ2-1; 12 nucleotides agree with TRBD2. This CDR3 region has 15 residues. Germline CDR1 and CDR2: SSHAT and FNYEAQ (reference sequence). The CDR3 here is CASSLLAGGQNEQFF. DNA for the CDR3: TGTGCTAGCAGCTTACTAGCGGGAGGTCAAAATGAGCAGTTCTTC.

The chain employs TRBV6-1 and TRBJ2-7; the D gene is possibly TRBD2 (6 bases). The CDR3 length is 14 residues. V lost 2 bases and J lost 4, with 12 bases in between. Looked up from germline, CDR1 is MNHNS and CDR2 is SASEGT. The CDR3 sequence: CASSESRRAYEQYF. CDR3 nucleotides: TGTGCCAGCAGTGAAAGCCGGAGGGCGTACGAGCAGTACTTC.

The CDR3 DNA is TGCGCCAGCAGTGAGTCGGTTAGCGCATACGAGCAGTACTTC. This translates into CASSESVSAYEQYF. The gene calls are TRBV10-2 and TRBJ2-7, with D tentatively TRBD2 (5 bases). Germline CDR1 reads WSHSY; CDR2 reads SAAADI. The CDR3 extends over 14 amino acids. V gave up 0 bases and J gave up 4 bases, with 10 bases separating them.

This clone was picked up a small number of times. This chain joins TRBV27 and TRBJ1-4; a weak D match, TRBD1 (6 bases). There are 14 residues in the CDR3. Germline values: CDR1 MNHEY, CDR2 SMNVEV (reference sequence). The V end lost 6 bases, the J end lost 4 bases, and 12 bases lay between the germline ends. The CDR3 here is CASSRRTVNEKLFF. The CDR3 nucleotides are TGTGCCAGCAGCCGAAGGACAGTTAATGAAAAACTGTTTTTT.